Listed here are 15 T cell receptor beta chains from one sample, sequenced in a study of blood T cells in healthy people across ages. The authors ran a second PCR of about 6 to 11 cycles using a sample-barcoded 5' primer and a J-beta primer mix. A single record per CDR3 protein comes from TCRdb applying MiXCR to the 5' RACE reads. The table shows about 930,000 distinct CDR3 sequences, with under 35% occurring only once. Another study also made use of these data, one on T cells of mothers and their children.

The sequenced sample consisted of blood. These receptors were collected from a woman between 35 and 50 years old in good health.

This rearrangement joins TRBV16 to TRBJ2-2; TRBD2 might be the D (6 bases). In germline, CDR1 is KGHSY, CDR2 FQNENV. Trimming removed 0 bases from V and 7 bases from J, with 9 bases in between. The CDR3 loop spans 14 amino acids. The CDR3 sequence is CASSQSRECGELFF. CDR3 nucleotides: TGTGCCAGCAGCCAATCCCGGGAGTGCGGGGAGCTGTTTTTT.

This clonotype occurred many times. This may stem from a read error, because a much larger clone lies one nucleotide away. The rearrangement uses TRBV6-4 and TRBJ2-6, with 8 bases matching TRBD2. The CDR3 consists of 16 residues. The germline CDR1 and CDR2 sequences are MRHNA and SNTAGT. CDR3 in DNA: TGTGCCAGCAGTGACTCAGCGGGGGATGGGGCCAACGTCCGGACTTTC. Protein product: CASSDSAGDGANVRTF.

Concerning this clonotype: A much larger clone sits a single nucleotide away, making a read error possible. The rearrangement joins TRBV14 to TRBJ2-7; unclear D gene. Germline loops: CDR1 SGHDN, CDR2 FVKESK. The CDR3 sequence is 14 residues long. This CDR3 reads CANSQGSGSYEQYF. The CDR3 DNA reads TGTGCCAACAGCCAAGGTTCGGGCTCCTACGAGCAGTACTTC.

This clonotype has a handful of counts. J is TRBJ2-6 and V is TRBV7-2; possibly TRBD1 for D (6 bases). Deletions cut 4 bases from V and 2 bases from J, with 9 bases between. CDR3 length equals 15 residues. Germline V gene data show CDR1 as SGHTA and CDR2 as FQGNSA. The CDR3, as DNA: TGTGCCAGCAGCTGGAGGACAGCTGGGGCCAACGTCCTGACTTTC. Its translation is CASSWRTAGANVLTF.

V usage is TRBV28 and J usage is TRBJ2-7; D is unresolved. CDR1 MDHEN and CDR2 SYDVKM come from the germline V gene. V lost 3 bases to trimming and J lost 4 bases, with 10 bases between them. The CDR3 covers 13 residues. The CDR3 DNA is TGTGCCAGCAGTTTGTCCAGGTTATACGAGCAGTACTTC. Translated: CASSLSRLYEQYF.

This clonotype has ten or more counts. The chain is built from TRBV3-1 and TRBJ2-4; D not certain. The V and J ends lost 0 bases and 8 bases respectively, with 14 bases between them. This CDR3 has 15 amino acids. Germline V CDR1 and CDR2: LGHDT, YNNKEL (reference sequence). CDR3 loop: CASSQDWGTADIQYF. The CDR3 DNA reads TGTGCCAGCAGCCAAGATTGGGGTACTGCGGACATTCAGTACTTC.

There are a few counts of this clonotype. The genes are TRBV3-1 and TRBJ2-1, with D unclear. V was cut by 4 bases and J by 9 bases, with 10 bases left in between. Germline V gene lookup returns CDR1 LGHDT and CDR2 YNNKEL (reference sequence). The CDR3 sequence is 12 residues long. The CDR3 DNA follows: TGTGCCAGCAGCCCCGCTGGCGCTGAGCAGTTCTTC. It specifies CASSPAGAEQFF.

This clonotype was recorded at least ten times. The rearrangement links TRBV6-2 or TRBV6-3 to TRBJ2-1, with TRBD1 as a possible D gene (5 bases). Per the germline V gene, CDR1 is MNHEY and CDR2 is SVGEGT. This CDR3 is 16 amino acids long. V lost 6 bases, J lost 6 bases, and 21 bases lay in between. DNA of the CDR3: TGTGCCAGCAGGGGGAAAGTTGGGGCTAGACGCAATGAGCAGTTCTTC. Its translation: CASRGKVGARRNEQFF.

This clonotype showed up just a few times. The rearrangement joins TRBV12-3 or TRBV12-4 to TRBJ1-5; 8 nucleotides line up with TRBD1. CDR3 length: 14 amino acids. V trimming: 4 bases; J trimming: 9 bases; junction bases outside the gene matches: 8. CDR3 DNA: TGTGCCAGCAGTTCTGGGACAGGCCTTCGGCCCCAGCATTTT. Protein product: CASSSGTGLRPQHF.

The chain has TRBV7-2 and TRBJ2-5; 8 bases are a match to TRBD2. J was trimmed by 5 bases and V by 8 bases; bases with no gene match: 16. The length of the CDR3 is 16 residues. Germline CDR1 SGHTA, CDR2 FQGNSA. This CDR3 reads CASFEPGGPRQETQYF. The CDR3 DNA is TGTGCCAGCTTCGAGCCGGGGGGGCCTAGGCAGGAGACCCAGTACTTC.

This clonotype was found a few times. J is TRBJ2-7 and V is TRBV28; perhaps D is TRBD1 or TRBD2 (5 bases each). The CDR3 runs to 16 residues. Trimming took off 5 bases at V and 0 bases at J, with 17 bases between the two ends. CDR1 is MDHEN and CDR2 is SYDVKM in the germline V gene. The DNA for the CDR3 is TGTGCCAGCAGTCCACCCCTCGGGGACGCCTCCTACGAGCAGTACTTC. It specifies CASSPPLGDASYEQYF.

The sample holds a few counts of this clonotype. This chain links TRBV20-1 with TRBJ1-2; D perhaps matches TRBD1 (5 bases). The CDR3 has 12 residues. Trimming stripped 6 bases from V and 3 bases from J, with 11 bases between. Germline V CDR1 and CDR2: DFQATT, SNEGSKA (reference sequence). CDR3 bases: TGCAGTGCGGGGACTCCGGACTATGGCTACACCTTC. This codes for CSAGTPDYGYTF.

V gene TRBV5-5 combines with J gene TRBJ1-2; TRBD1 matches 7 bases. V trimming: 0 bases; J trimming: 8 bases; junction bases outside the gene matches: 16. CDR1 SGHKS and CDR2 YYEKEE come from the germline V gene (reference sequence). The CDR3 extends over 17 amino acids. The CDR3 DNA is TGTGCCAGCAGCTTGGCGGGACAGACCGCTATTCTGGTCGGCTACACCTTC. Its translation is CASSLAGQTAILVGYTF.

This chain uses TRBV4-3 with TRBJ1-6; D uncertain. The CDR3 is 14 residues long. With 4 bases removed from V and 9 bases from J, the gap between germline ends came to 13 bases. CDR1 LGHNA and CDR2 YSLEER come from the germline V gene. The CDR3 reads CASSPSWVASPLHF. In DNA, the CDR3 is TGCGCCAGCAGCCCCAGTTGGGTGGCTTCACCCCTCCACTTT.

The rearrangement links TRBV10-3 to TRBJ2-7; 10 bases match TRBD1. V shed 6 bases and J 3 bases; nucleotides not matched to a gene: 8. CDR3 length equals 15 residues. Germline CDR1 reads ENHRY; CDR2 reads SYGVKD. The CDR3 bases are TGTGCCATCAGCCCCGGGACAGGGGCCCGCTACGAGCAGTACTTC. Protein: CAISPGTGARYEQYF.